Below, one TCR beta chain is given with its context. Trimming shortened V by 2 bases and J by 8 bases, and 13 bases separated the two germline ends. CDR1 and CDR2 (germline): SGHRS, YFSETQ. The CDR3 consists of 13 residues. Generated by immunoSEQ multiplex PCR, the TCRdb table keeps only in-frame clones and is missing some. The data hold 35,000 to 45,000 clones, with more than 85% observed a single time. The record originates from a study of T cell changes during pregnancy in multiple sclerosis. The chain is built from TRBV5-1 and TRBJ1-1; D may be TRBD1 (5 bases). This TCR was recovered from a female donor in good health, enrolled as a control in a pregnancy study. The starting material was CD4+ T cells from peripheral blood mononuclear cells, obtained in the second trimester of pregnancy. CDR3 nucleotide sequence: TGCGCCAGCAGCTTCCCGGGACTGGGGGAAGCTTTCTTT. It codes for CASSFPGLGEAFF.